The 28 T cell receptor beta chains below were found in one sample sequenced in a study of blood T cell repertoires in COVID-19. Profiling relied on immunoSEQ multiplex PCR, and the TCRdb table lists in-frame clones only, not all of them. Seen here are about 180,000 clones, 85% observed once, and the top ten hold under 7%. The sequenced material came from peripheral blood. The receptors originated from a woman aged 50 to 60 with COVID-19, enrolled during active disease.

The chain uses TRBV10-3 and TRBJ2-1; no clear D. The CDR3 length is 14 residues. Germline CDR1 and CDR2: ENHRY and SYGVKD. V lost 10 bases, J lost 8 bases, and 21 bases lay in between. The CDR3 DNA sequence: TGTGCCACCTCCACTCCTCCCCGTGTAGATGAGCAGTTCTTC. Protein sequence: CATSTPPRVDEQFF.

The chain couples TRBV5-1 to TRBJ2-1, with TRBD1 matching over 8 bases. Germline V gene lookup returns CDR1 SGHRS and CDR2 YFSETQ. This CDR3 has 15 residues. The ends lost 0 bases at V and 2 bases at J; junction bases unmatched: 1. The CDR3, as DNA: TGCGCCAGCAGCTTGGAACAGGGGGCCTACAATGAGCAGTTCTTC. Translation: CASSLEQGAYNEQFF.

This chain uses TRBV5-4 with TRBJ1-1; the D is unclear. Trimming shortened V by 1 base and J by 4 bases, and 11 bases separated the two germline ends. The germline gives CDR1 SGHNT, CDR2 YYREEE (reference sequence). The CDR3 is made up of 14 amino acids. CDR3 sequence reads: CASSLKVGSTEAFF. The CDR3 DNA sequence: TGTGCCAGCAGCTTGAAGGTTGGGAGCACTGAAGCTTTCTTT.

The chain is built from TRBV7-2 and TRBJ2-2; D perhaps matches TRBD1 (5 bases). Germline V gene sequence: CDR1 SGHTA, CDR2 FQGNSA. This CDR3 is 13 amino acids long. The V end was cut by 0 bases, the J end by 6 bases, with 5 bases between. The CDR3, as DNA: TGTGCCAGCAGCTTAGCAGGGGCCGGGGAGCTGTTTTTT. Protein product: CASSLAGAGELFF.

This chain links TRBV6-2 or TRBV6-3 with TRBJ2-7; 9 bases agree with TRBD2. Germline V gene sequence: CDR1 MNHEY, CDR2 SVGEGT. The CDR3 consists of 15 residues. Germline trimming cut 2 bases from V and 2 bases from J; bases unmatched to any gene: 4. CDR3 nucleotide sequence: TGTGCCAGCAGTTACGGCCCTAGCGGGGCCTACGAGCAGTACTTC. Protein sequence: CASSYGPSGAYEQYF.

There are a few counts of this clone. The CDR3 DNA reads as TGTGCCAGCAGCCAAGATACAGGGGCCCAATCCTACGAGCAGTACTTC. Its protein is CASSQDTGAQSYEQYF. The chain links TRBV14 to TRBJ2-7, with TRBD1 matching 7 bases. This CDR3 spans 16 amino acids. V shed 0 bases and J 1 base; nucleotides not matched to a gene: 6. Germline CDR1 reads SGHDN; CDR2 reads FVKESK.

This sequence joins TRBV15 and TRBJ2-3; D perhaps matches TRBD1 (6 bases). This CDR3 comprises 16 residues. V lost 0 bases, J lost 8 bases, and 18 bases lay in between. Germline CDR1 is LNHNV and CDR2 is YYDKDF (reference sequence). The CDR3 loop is CATSRDTGSPLGTQYF. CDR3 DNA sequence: TGTGCCACCAGCAGAGATACAGGGTCCCCTCTTGGTACGCAGTATTTT.

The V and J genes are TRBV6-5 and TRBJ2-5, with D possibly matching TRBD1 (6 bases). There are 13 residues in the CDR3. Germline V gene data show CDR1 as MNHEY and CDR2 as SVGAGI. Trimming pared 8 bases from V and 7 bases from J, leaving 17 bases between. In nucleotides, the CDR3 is TGTGCCAGCGGTCGCACAGGGTCGGGGACCCAGTACTTC. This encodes CASGRTGSGTQYF.

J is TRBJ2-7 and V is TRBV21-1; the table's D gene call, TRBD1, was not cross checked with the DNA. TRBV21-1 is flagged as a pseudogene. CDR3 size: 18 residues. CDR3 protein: CASSPRDSTCVGLYEQYF. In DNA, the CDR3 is TGTGCCAGCAGCCCCCGGGACAGCACGTGTGTAGGACTCTACGAGCAGTACTTC.

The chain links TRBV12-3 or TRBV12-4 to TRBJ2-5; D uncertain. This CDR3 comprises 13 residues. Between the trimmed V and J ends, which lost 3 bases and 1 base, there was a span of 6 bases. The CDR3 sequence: CASSLARQETQYF. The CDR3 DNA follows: TGTGCCAGCAGTTTGGCACGCCAAGAGACCCAGTACTTC.

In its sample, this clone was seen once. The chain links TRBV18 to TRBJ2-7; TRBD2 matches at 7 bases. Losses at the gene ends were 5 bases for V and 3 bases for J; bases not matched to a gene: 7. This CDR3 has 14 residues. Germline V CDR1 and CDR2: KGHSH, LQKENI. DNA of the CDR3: TGTGCCAGCTCAACCGGCGGGGGAGGCTACGAGCAGTACTTC. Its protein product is CASSTGGGGYEQYF. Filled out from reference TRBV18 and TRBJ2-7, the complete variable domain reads NAGVMQNPRHLVRRRGQEARLRCSPMKGHSHVYWYRQLPEEGLKFMVYLQKENIIDESGMPKERFSAEFPKEGPSILRIQQVVRGDSAAYFCASSTGGGGYEQYFGPGTRLTVT.

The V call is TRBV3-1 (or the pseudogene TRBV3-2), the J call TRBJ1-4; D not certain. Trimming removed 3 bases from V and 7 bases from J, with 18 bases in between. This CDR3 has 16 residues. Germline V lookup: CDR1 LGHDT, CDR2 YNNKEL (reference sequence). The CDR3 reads CASSQPRSVLGEKLFF. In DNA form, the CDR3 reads TGTGCCAGCAGCCAGCCCCGAAGCGTTTTAGGTGAAAAACTGTTTTTT.

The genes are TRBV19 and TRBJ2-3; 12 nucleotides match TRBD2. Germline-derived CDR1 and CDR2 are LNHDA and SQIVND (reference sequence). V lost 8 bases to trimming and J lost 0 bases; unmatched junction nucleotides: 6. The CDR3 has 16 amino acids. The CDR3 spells CASSGLAGLSTDTQYF. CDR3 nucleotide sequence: TGTGCCAGTTCGGGACTAGCGGGCCTAAGCACAGATACGCAGTATTTT.

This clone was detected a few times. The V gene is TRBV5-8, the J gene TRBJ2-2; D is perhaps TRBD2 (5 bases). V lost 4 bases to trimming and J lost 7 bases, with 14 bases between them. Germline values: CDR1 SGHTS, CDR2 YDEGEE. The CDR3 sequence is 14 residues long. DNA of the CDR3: TGTGCCAGCAGCCAACGACGCGGAGGCGGGGAGCTGTTTTTT. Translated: CASSQRRGGGELFF.

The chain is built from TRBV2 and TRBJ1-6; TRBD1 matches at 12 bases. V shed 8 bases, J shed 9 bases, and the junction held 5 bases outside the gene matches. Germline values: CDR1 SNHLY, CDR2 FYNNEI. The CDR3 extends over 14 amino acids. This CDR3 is CASWDRGPSSPLHF. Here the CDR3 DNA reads TGTGCCAGCTGGGACAGGGGGCCTAGTTCACCCCTCCACTTT. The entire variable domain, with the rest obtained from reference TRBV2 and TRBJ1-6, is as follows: EPEVTQTPSHQVTQMGQEVILRCVPISNHLYFYWYRQILGQKVEFLVSFYNNEISEKSEIFDDQFSVERPDGSNFTLKIRSTKLEDSAMYFCASWDRGPSSPLHFGNGTRLTVT.

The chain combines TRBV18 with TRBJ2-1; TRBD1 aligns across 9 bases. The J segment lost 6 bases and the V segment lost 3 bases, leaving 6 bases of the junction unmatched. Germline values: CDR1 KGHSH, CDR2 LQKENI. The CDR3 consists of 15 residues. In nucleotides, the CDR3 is TGTGCCAGCTCACCGGGAGCGGGACAGGGCAATGAGCAGTTCTTC. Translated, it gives CASSPGAGQGNEQFF.

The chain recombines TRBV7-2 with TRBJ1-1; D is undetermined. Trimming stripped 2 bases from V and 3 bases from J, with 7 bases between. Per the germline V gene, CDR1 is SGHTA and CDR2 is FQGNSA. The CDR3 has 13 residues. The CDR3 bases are TGTGCCAGCAGCTTATCGGGGTACACTGAAGCTTTCTTT. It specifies CASSLSGYTEAFF.

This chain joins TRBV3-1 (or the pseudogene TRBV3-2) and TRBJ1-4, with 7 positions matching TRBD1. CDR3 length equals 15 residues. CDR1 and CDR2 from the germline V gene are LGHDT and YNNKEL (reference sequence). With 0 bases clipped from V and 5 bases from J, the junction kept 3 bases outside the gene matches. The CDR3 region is CASSQEQGRNEKLFF. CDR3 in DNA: TGTGCCAGCAGCCAAGAACAGGGGAGGAATGAAAAACTGTTTTTT.

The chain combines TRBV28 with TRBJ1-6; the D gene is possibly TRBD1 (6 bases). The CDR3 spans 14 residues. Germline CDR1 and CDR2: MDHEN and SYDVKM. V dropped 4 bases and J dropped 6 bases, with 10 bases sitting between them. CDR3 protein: CASSSEQGNSPLHF. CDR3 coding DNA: TGTGCCAGCAGTTCGGAACAGGGTAATTCACCCCTCCACTTT.

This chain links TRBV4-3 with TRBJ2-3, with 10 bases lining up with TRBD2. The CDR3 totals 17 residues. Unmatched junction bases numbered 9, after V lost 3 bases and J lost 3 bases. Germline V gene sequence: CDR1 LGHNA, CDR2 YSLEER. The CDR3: CASSQTPSGGFTDTQYF. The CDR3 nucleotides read TGCGCCAGCAGCCAGACACCTAGCGGGGGTTTTACAGATACGCAGTATTTT.

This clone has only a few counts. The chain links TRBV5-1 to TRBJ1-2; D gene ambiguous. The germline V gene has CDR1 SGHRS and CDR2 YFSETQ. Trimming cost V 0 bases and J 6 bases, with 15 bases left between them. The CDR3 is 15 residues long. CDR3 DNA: TGCGCCAGCAGCTTGGGTGCGGGGTCCATGGATGGCTACACCTTC. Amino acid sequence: CASSLGAGSMDGYTF.

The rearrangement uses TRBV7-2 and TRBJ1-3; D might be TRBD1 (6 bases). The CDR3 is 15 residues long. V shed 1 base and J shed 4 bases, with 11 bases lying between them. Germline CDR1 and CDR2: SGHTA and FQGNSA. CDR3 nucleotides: TGTGCCAGCAGCTTAGTCAGGGGAATGGGAAACACCATATATTTT. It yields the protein CASSLVRGMGNTIYF. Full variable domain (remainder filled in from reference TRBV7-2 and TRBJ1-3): GAGVSQSPSNKVTEKGKDVELRCDPISGHTALYWYRQSLGQGLEFLIYFQGNSAPDKSGLPSDRFSAERTGGSVSTLTIQRTQQEDSAVYLCASSLVRGMGNTIYFGEGSWLTVV.

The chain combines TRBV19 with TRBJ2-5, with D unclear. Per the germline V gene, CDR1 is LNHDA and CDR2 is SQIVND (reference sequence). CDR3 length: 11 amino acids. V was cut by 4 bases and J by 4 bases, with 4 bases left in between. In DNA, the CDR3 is TGTGCCAGTAGTACCCGAGAGACCCAGTACTTC. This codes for CASSTRETQYF.

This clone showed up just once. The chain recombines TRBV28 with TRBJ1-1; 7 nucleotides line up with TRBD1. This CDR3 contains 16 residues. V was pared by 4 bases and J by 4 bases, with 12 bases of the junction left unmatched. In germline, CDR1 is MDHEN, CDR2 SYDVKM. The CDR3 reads CASSSQAERGPTEAFF. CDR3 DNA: TGTGCCAGCAGTTCTCAGGCAGAAAGGGGGCCCACTGAAGCTTTCTTT.

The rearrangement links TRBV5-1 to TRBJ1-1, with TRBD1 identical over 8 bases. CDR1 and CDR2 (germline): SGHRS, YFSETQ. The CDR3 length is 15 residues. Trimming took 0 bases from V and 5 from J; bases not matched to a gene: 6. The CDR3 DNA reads TGCGCCAGCAGCTTGGCCCCAGGGGGCCTTACTGAAGCTTTCTTT. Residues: CASSLAPGGLTEAFF.

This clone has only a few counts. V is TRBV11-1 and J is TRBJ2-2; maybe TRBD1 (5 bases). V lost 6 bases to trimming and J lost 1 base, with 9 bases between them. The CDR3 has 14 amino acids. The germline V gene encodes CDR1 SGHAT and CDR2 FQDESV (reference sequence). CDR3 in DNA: TGTGCCAGCAGAATGACAGTGAACACCGGGGAGCTGTTTTTT. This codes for CASRMTVNTGELFF. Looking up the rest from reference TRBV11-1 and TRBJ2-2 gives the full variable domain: EAEVAQSPRYKITEKSQAVAFWCDPISGHATLYWYRQILGQGPELLVQFQDESVVDDSQLPKDRFSAERLKGVDSTLKIQPAELGDSAMYLCASRMTVNTGELFFGEGSRLTVL.

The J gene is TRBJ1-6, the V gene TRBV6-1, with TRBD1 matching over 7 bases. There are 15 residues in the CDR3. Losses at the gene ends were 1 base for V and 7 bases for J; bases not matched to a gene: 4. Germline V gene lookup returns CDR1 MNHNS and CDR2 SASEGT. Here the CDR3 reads CASSEGTGWNSPLHF. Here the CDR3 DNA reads TGTGCCAGCAGTGAAGGGACAGGATGGAATTCACCCCTCCACTTT.

The CDR3 loop is CATGGSGGENTGELFF. The CDR3, as DNA: TGTGCCACCGGGGGTAGCGGGGGGGAGAACACCGGGGAGCTGTTTTTT. V usage is TRBV24-1 and J usage is TRBJ2-2, with TRBD2 matching 11 bases. The CDR3 sequence is 16 residues long. Germline CDR1 KGHDR, CDR2 SFDVKD. V dropped 9 bases and J dropped 1; count of bases not matched to a gene: 6.